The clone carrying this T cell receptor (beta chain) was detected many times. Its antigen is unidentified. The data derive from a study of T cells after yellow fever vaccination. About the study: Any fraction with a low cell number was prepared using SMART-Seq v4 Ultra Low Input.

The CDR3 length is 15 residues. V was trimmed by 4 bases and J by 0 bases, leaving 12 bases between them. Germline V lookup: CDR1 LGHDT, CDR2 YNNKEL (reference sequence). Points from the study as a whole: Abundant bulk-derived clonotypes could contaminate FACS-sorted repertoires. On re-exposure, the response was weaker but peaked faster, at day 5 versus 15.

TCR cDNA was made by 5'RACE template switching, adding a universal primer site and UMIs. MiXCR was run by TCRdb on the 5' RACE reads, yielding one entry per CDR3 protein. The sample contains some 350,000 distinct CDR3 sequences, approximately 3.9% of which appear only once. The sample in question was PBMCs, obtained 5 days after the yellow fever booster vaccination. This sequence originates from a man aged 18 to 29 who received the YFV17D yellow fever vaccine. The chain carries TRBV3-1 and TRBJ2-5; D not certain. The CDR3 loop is CASSPLARYQETQYF. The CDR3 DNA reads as TGTGCCAGCAGCCCGTTGGCGAGGTACCAAGAGACCCAGTACTTC.